These T cell receptor beta chains were read from a single sample in a study of blood T cell repertoires in COVID-19. Data came from immunoSEQ multiplex PCR; TCRdb stores just in-frame clones and leaves some out. Among tens of thousands of clones listed, 70% to 85% were seen once. The sequencing sample was made of peripheral blood. Receptors were obtained from a man older than 75 with COVID-19, enrolled during active disease. Both conserved end residues are part of each CDR3. Fields, in order: clone size, V gene, CDR3 length, D gene, J gene, CDR3 DNA, CDR3 protein. The D gene is left open where the match is weak. The size of a clone is reported for some rows only, either as once, few or many, or as a class for expanded clones.

clone_size: .
v_call: TRBV9
cdr3_length: 14
d_call: TRBD1
j_call: TRBJ1-5
cdr3_nt: TGTGCCAGCAGCGTAGGGACAGGCGGGCAGCCCCAGCATTTT
cdr3_aa: CASSVGTGGQPQHF

clone_size: few
v_call: TRBV7-3
cdr3_length: 15
d_call: .
j_call: TRBJ2-1
cdr3_nt: TGTGCCAGCAGCATAGTGGGCGGACTATACAATGAGCAGTTCTTC
cdr3_aa: CASSIVGGLYNEQFF

clone_size: .
v_call: TRBV6-2/TRBV6-3
cdr3_length: 15
d_call: TRBD1
j_call: TRBJ1-2
cdr3_nt: TGTGCCAGCAGTCAGGGACAGGGGGCCGGCTATGGCTACACCTTC
cdr3_aa: CASSQGQGAGYGYTF

clone_size: .
v_call: TRBV19
cdr3_length: 15
d_call: TRBD1
j_call: TRBJ2-2
cdr3_nt: TGTGCCAGTAGTATCAGGACAGGGGTAGGCGGGGAGCTGTTTTTT
cdr3_aa: CASSIRTGVGGELFF

clone_size: .
v_call: TRBV5-6
cdr3_length: 15
d_call: .
j_call: TRBJ2-6
cdr3_nt: TGTGCCAGCACGTTAGATCTCTCTGGGGCCAACGTCCTGACTTTC
cdr3_aa: CASTLDLSGANVLTF

clone_size: .
v_call: TRBV5-4
cdr3_length: 17
d_call: TRBD2
j_call: TRBJ2-1
cdr3_nt: TGTGCCAGCAGCTTGGATGGTCTAGCGGGGGGCGGTAATGAGCAGTTCTTC
cdr3_aa: CASSLDGLAGGGNEQFF

clone_size: .
v_call: TRBV7-2
cdr3_length: 15
d_call: TRBD2
j_call: TRBJ2-3
cdr3_nt: TGTGCCAGCAGCTGGGGACTAGCGGGGGCGGATACGCAGTATTTT
cdr3_aa: CASSWGLAGADTQYF

clone_size: .
v_call: TRBV27
cdr3_length: 16
d_call: .
j_call: TRBJ1-6
cdr3_nt: TGTGCCAGCAGTTTATTTCCGATTGGGGGGAATTCACCCCTCCACTTT
cdr3_aa: CASSLFPIGGNSPLHF

clone_size: .
v_call: TRBV19
cdr3_length: 13
d_call: .
j_call: TRBJ1-3
cdr3_nt: TGTGCCAGCGGGGTCCACTCTGGAAACACCATATATTTT
cdr3_aa: CASGVHSGNTIYF

clone_size: .
v_call: TRBV7-2
cdr3_length: 14
d_call: TRBD1
j_call: TRBJ2-5
cdr3_nt: TGTGCCAGCAGCTTCGACAGGGGGGAAGATCCCCAGTACTTC
cdr3_aa: CASSFDRGEDPQYF

clone_size: .
v_call: TRBV28
cdr3_length: 15
d_call: TRBD1
j_call: TRBJ1-2
cdr3_nt: TGTGCCAGCAGTTTTACGGACAGGGCCAACTATGGCTACACCTTC
cdr3_aa: CASSFTDRANYGYTF

clone_size: .
v_call: TRBV30
cdr3_length: 15
d_call: .
j_call: TRBJ1-6
cdr3_nt: TGTGCCTGGAGTGGACGACAGGCTTTCGGCTCACCCCTCCACTTT
cdr3_aa: CAWSGRQAFGSPLHF

clone_size: .
v_call: TRBV3-1/TRBV3-2
cdr3_length: 16
d_call: TRBD2
j_call: TRBJ2-2
cdr3_nt: TGTGCCAGCAGCCAAGCTGGCGGGGGGAACACCGGGGAGCTGTTTTTT
cdr3_aa: CASSQAGGGNTGELFF

clone_size: .
v_call: TRBV5-6
cdr3_length: 15
d_call: .
j_call: TRBJ2-6
cdr3_nt: TGTGCCAGCAGCTGGCAGGGTTTTGGGGCCAACGTCCTGACTTTC
cdr3_aa: CASSWQGFGANVLTF

clone_size: .
v_call: TRBV6-5
cdr3_length: 14
d_call: .
j_call: TRBJ1-1
cdr3_nt: TGTGCCAGCAGTTACCAGGCGTGGAACACTGAAGCTTTCTTT
cdr3_aa: CASSYQAWNTEAFF

clone_size: .
v_call: TRBV4-1
cdr3_length: 16
d_call: .
j_call: TRBJ2-3
cdr3_nt: TGCGCCAGCAGCCAAGCCTCAAGGACAAGAGGCGATACGCAGTATTTT
cdr3_aa: CASSQASRTRGDTQYF

clone_size: .
v_call: TRBV11-3
cdr3_length: 15
d_call: TRBD2
j_call: TRBJ2-3
cdr3_nt: TGTGCCAGCAGCTTAGCGGGGGGGCCAAGGGATACGCAGTATTTT
cdr3_aa: CASSLAGGPRDTQYF

clone_size: .
v_call: TRBV14
cdr3_length: 14
d_call: TRBD1
j_call: TRBJ1-2
cdr3_nt: TGTGCCAGCAGCCCGATCGGACAGGGCTATGGCTACACCTTC
cdr3_aa: CASSPIGQGYGYTF

clone_size: .
v_call: TRBV10-1
cdr3_length: 16
d_call: .
j_call: TRBJ2-2
cdr3_nt: TGCGCCAGCAGTGAGGTCGCAGGGGCGAACACCGGGGAGCTGTTTTTT
cdr3_aa: CASSEVAGANTGELFF

clone_size: .
v_call: TRBV6-2/TRBV6-3
cdr3_length: 14
d_call: .
j_call: TRBJ1-1
cdr3_nt: TGTGCCAGCAGTTACGGGCAGGGTGGCGCTGAAGCTTTCTTT
cdr3_aa: CASSYGQGGAEAFF

clone_size: .
v_call: TRBV24-1
cdr3_length: 15
d_call: .
j_call: TRBJ1-3
cdr3_nt: TGTGCCACCAGTGAGGGGGGGGACAATGGAAACACCATATATTTT
cdr3_aa: CATSEGGDNGNTIYF

clone_size: .
v_call: TRBV6-5
cdr3_length: 15
d_call: .
j_call: TRBJ1-5
cdr3_nt: TGTGCCAGCAGTCCACGGGCCCCGGGGATGGAGCCCCAGCATTTT
cdr3_aa: CASSPRAPGMEPQHF

clone_size: .
v_call: TRBV5-6
cdr3_length: 17
d_call: .
j_call: TRBJ1-1
cdr3_nt: TGTGCCAGCAGCTTGCCGAGGGCAGGGAGGGGGAACACTGAAGCTTTCTTT
cdr3_aa: CASSLPRAGRGNTEAFF

clone_size: .
v_call: TRBV19
cdr3_length: 16
d_call: TRBD1
j_call: TRBJ1-1
cdr3_nt: TGTGCCAGTAGTATCGGGCAGGGGGCTGAGGACACTGAAGCTTTCTTT
cdr3_aa: CASSIGQGAEDTEAFF

clone_size: .
v_call: TRBV7-3
cdr3_length: 17
d_call: TRBD2
j_call: TRBJ2-1
cdr3_nt: TGTGCCAGCAGCTTTCACACCCGGACTAGCCGGGGCAATGAGCAGTTCTTC
cdr3_aa: CASSFHTRTSRGNEQFF

clone_size: .
v_call: TRBV2
cdr3_length: 15
d_call: TRBD1
j_call: TRBJ1-2
cdr3_nt: TGTGCCAGCAGCCTACCGGGACAGGGGGCGCACGGCTACACCTTC
cdr3_aa: CASSLPGQGAHGYTF

clone_size: .
v_call: TRBV19
cdr3_length: 13
d_call: .
j_call: TRBJ1-5
cdr3_nt: TGTGCCAGTAGTACCGGGATGAACCAGCCCCAGCATTTT
cdr3_aa: CASSTGMNQPQHF

clone_size: few
v_call: TRBV7-2
cdr3_length: 15
d_call: .
j_call: TRBJ1-1
cdr3_nt: TGTGCCAGCACCTCTTACACAGGAAGGAACACTGAAGCTTTCTTT
cdr3_aa: CASTSYTGRNTEAFF

clone_size: .
v_call: TRBV7-9
cdr3_length: 18
d_call: TRBD1
j_call: TRBJ1-4
cdr3_nt: TGTGCCAGCAGCCCTACTCCGGGACAGGGCAATTATAATGAAAAACTGTTTTTT
cdr3_aa: CASSPTPGQGNYNEKLFF

clone_size: .
v_call: TRBV9
cdr3_length: 15
d_call: .
j_call: TRBJ1-6
cdr3_nt: TGTGCCAGCAGCGTAGCGGGCAGGGGTAGTTCACCCCTCCACTTT
cdr3_aa: CASSVAGRGSSPLHF

clone_size: .
v_call: TRBV7-2
cdr3_length: 11
d_call: TRBD2
j_call: TRBJ2-1
cdr3_nt: TGTGCCAGCAGCCAGACTAGCGAGCAGTTCTTC
cdr3_aa: CASSQTSEQFF

clone_size: .
v_call: TRBV7-2
cdr3_length: 17
d_call: TRBD2
j_call: TRBJ2-2
cdr3_nt: TGTGCCAGCAGCTTAGCGAGGCGGGAGGGCCCCCCCGGGGAGCTGTTTTTT
cdr3_aa: CASSLARREGPPGELFF

clone_size: .
v_call: TRBV10-1
cdr3_length: 17
d_call: TRBD2
j_call: TRBJ2-3
cdr3_nt: TGCGCCAGCAGTGAGTCGGGAGCGGGAGGGAGCACAGATACGCAGTATTTT
cdr3_aa: CASSESGAGGSTDTQYF

clone_size: medium-sized
v_call: TRBV20-1
cdr3_length: 11
d_call: .
j_call: TRBJ2-3
cdr3_nt: TGCAGTGCTACCCACACAGATACGCAGTATTTT
cdr3_aa: CSATHTDTQYF

clone_size: .
v_call: TRBV5-1
cdr3_length: 14
d_call: .
j_call: TRBJ1-2
cdr3_nt: TGCGCCAGCAGCTTGTCGCTGCAGGTCTATGGCTACACCTTC
cdr3_aa: CASSLSLQVYGYTF

clone_size: .
v_call: TRBV7-2
cdr3_length: 18
d_call: TRBD2
j_call: TRBJ2-2
cdr3_nt: TGTGCCAGCAGCCACGGGACTAGCGGGAGTTGGGGCACCGGGGAGCTGTTTTTT
cdr3_aa: CASSHGTSGSWGTGELFF

clone_size: .
v_call: TRBV19
cdr3_length: 15
d_call: TRBD1
j_call: TRBJ2-4
cdr3_nt: TGTGCCAGTAGTGAGGGACAGCTTAGCAAAAACATTCAGTACTTC
cdr3_aa: CASSEGQLSKNIQYF

clone_size: .
v_call: TRBV9
cdr3_length: 14
d_call: .
j_call: TRBJ2-3
cdr3_nt: TGTGCCAGCAGCGTAGCTCCGAGCACAGATACGCAGTATTTT
cdr3_aa: CASSVAPSTDTQYF

clone_size: .
v_call: TRBV6-4
cdr3_length: 16
d_call: .
j_call: TRBJ1-2
cdr3_nt: TGTGCCAGCAGCCCCAGGGGACCTTCTCCTAACTATGGCTACACCTTC
cdr3_aa: CASSPRGPSPNYGYTF

clone_size: .
v_call: TRBV6-2/TRBV6-3
cdr3_length: 17
d_call: TRBD1
j_call: TRBJ1-5
cdr3_nt: TGTGCCAGCAGTTACTTAGGACAGGGGGCATACAATCAGCCCCAGCATTTT
cdr3_aa: CASSYLGQGAYNQPQHF

clone_size: .
v_call: TRBV7-9
cdr3_length: 12
d_call: .
j_call: TRBJ1-1
cdr3_nt: TGTGCCAGCAGCTTTGTTCTTTCTGAAGCTTTCTTT
cdr3_aa: CASSFVLSEAFF

clone_size: .
v_call: TRBV6-2/TRBV6-3
cdr3_length: 15
d_call: .
j_call: TRBJ2-7
cdr3_nt: TGTGCCAGCAGTCCACAGGAGTGGAGAGGTTACGAGCAGTACTTC
cdr3_aa: CASSPQEWRGYEQYF

clone_size: .
v_call: TRBV2
cdr3_length: 14
d_call: TRBD1
j_call: TRBJ2-7
cdr3_nt: TGTGCCAGCAGGGTGGACAGGGGCTCCTACGAGCAGTACTTC
cdr3_aa: CASRVDRGSYEQYF

clone_size: once
v_call: TRBV10-3
cdr3_length: 18
d_call: .
j_call: TRBJ1-4
cdr3_nt: TGTGCCATCAGTGAGTCGAGAATCCTGAGGGGGAGTGGTGAAAAACTGTTTTTT
cdr3_aa: CAISESRILRGSGEKLFF